A selection of T cell receptor beta chains follows, all from one sample in a study of T cell clones after liver transplantation. Sequencing used immunoSEQ multiplex PCR; TCRdb keeps in-frame clones, though not all of them. The table records about 80,000 clones, 80% to 85% of them present only once. The sample was CD4+ T cells from blood, taken 46 months after liver transplant. Receptors originate from a human patient who received a liver transplant. The graft donor may have given rise to some T cells. Both conserved end residues are part of each CDR3. Each record gives: V gene, J gene, CDR3 protein.

TRBV6-5,TRBJ2-7,CASSLGQGTYEQYF
TRBV19,TRBJ1-1,CASNEALNTEAFF
TRBV5-1,TRBJ1-1,CASRGGGGMNTEAFF
TRBV11-3,TRBJ2-7,CAGSRGGEDVYEQYF
TRBV9,TRBJ2-1,CASSVRLSNNEQFF
TRBV5-1,TRBJ2-3,CASSLNSGGGTDTQYF
TRBV28,TRBJ1-1,CASSTTYNGGEPLLEAFF
TRBV4-1,TRBJ2-7,CASSQTGGWEQYF
TRBV28,TRBJ1-4,CASSGQGREKLFF
TRBV27,TRBJ2-3,CASSWGYPSDTQYF